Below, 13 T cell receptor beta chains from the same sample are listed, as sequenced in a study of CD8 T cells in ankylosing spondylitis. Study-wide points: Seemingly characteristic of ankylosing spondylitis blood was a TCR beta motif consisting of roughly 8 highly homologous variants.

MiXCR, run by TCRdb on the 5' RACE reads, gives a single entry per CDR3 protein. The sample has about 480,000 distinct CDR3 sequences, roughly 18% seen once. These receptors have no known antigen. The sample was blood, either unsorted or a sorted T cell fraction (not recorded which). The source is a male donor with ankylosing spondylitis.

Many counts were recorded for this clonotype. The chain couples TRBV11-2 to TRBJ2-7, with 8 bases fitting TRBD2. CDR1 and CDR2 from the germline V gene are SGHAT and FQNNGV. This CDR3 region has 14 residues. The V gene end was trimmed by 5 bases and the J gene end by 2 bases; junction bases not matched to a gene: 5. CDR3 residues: CASSPGTSTYEQYF. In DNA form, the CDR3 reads TGTGCCAGCAGCCCCGGGACTAGTACCTACGAGCAGTACTTC.

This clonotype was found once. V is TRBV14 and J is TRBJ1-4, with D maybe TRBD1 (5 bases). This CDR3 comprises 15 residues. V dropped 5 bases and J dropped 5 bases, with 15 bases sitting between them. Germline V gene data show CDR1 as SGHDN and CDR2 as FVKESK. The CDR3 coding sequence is TGTGCCAGCAGCTACCAAGCGAAGGGGAATGAAAAACTGTTTTTT. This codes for CASSYQAKGNEKLFF. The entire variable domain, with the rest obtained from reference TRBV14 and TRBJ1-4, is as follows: EAGVTQFPSHSVIEKGQTVTLRCDPISGHDNLYWYRRVMGKEIKFLLHFVKESKQDESGMPNNRFLAERTGGTYSTLKVQPAELEDSGVYFCASSYQAKGNEKLFFGSGTQLSVL.

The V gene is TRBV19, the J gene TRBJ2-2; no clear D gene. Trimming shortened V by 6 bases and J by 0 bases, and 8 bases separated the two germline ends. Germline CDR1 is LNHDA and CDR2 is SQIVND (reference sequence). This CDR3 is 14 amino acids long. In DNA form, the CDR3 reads TGTGCCAGTAGAGGCAGCTCGAACACCGGGGAGCTGTTTTTT. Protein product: CASRGSSNTGELFF.

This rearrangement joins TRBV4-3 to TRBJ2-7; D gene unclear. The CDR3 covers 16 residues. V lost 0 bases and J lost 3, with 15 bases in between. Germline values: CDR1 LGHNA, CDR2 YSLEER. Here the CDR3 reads CASSQDRQLSFYEQYF. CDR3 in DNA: TGCGCCAGCAGCCAAGATAGGCAGCTTTCCTTCTACGAGCAGTACTTC.

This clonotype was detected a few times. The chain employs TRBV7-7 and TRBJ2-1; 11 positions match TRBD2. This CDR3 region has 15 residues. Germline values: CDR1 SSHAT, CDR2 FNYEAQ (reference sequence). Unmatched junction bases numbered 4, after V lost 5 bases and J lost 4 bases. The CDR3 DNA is TGTGCCAGCAGCAAGACTAGCGGGATTTACAATGAGCAGTTCTTC. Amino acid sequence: CASSKTSGIYNEQFF.

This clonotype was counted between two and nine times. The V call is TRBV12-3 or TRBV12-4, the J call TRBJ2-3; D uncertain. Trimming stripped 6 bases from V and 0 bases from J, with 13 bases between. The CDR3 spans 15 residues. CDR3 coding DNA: TGTGCCAGCAGCCGGTCGGTCGGGAGCACAGATACGCAGTATTTT. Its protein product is CASSRSVGSTDTQYF.

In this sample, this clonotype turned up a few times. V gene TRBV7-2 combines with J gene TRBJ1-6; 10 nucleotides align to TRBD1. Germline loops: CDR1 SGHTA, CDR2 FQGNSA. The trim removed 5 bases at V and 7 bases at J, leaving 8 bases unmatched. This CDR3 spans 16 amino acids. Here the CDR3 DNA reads TGTGCCAGCAGCCCCGGGACAGGGGAATGGAATTCACCCCTCCACTTT. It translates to CASSPGTGEWNSPLHF.

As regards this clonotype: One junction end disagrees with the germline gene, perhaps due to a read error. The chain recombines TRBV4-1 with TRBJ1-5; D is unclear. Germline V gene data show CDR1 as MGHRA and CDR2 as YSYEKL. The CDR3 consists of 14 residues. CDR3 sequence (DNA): TGCGCCAGCAGCCAAGATGGCAGCACTCAGCCCCAGCATTTT. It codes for CASSQDGSTQPQHF.

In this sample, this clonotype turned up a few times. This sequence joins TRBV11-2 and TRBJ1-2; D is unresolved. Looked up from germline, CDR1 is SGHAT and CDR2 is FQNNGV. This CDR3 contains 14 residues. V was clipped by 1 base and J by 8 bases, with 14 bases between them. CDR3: CASSLGLPTGGYTF. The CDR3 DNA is TGTGCCAGCAGCTTAGGTCTTCCTACGGGGGGCTACACCTTC.

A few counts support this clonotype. The CDR3 reads CSATPGTPMPGSYNEQFF. The CDR3 DNA reads TGCAGTGCAACCCCCGGGACACCAATGCCGGGTTCCTACAATGAGCAGTTCTTC. The chain uses TRBV20-1 and TRBJ2-1, with D maybe TRBD1 (6 bases). Trimming shortened V by 6 bases and J by 1 base, and 25 bases separated the two germline ends. Per germline, CDR1 DFQATT and CDR2 SNEGSKA (reference sequence). This CDR3 contains 18 residues.

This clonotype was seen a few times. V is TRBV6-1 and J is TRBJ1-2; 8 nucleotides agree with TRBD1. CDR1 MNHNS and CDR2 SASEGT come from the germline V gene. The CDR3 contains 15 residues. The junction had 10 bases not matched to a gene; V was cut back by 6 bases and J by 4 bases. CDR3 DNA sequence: TGTGCCAGCAGAGACACCCGACAGGGGAGCTATGGCTACACCTTC. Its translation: CASRDTRQGSYGYTF.

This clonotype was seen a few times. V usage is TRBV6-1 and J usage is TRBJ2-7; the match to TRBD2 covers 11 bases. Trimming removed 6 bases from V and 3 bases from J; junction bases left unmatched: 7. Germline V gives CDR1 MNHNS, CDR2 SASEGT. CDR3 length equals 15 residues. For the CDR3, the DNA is TGTGCCAGCAGGCACCCGGGACTAGCGGACTACGAGCAGTACTTC. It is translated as CASRHPGLADYEQYF.

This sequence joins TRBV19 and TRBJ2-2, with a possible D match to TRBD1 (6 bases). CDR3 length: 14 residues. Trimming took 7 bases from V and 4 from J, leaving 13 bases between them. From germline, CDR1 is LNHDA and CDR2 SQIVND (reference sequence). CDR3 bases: TGTGCCAGTACCTCGGCAGGGGCCACCGGGGAGCTGTTTTTT. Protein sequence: CASTSAGATGELFF. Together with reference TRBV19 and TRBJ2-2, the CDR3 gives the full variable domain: DGGITQSPKYLFRKEGQNVTLSCEQNLNHDAMYWYRQDPGQGLRLIYYSQIVNDFQKGDIAEGYSVSREKKESFPLTVTSAQKNPTAFYLCASTSAGATGELFFGEGSRLTVL.